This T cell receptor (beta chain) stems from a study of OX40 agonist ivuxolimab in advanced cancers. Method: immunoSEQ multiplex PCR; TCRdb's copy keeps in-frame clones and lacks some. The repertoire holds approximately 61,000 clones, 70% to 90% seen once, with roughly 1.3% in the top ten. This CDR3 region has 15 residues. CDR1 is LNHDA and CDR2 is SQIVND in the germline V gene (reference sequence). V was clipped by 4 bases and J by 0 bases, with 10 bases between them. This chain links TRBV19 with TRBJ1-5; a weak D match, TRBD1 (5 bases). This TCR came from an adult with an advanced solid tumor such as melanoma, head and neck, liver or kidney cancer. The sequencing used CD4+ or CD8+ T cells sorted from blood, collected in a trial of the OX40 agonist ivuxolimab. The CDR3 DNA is TGTGCCAGTAGTAGGGGGTGGGATAGCAATCAGCCCCAGCATTTT. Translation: CASSRGWDSNQPQHF.